This T cell receptor beta chain was obtained from a study of technical replicates of blood from a handful of donors (dated by TCRdb to about 2017). Library generation was performed with the immunoSEQ multiplex PCR assay. This is the immuneACCESS table as TCRdb keeps it, with only in-frame sequences that have V and J called. A part of the clones is gone; compared with another copy, unresolved V genes explain less than half, and the rest is unexplained. The sample table records approximately 79,000 clones; 96% of these occur just once. Together, the top ten hold roughly 0.33% of the sample. The CDR3 measures 18 amino acids from cysteine to phenylalanine. The entry retains the CDR3 DNA only, 54 bases that are in frame from base 1. Clipping removes 3 bases from V and 3 bases from J, with 15 as the unmatched junction base count. CDR1 and CDR2 were assigned from the germline V gene as MNHNS and SASEGT.

Notes on this clone: Its antigen has not been determined. Per-nucleotide qualities are absent, and no much larger clonotype sits a single base away.

This TCR came from a human donor in good health. Sequencing input: T cells isolated from PBMCs. The rearranged segments are TRBV6-1 and TRBJ2-3, with 7 bases aligning to TRBD1. The DNA is TGTGCCAGCAGTGACCGACAGGGCCTTAGCCCTGGTACAGATACGCAGTATTTT. The encoded protein is CASSDRQGLSPGTDTQYF.